These 8 T cell receptor beta chains were sequenced from one sample in a study of CXCR3-negative and CXCR3-positive naive CD8 T cells. UMI labels and 5' RACE were used to prepare the TRB cDNA libraries. Each CDR3 protein gets one entry in TCRdb, which reprocessed the 5' RACE reads and gives no DNA. The listing records roughly 50,000 distinct CDR3 sequences. The specimen was memory CD8+ T cells from blood. These receptors were taken from a human donor in good health. Some clones in this sample may be carry-over from other donors' samples.

Measured by frequency, this clonotype is medium-sized. The chain carries TRBV7-2 and TRBJ2-3; TCRdb's D gene call, TRBD2, goes unchecked for lack of DNA. Germline V lookup: CDR1 SGHTA, CDR2 FQGNSA. The CDR3 extends over 16 amino acids. The CDR3 reads CASSPWTSGYTDTQYF.

CDR3 protein: CASSNPIGIRDEQYF. This chain links TRBV4-2 with TRBJ2-7. Germline values: CDR1 LGHNA, CDR2 YNFKEQ. The CDR3 contains 15 residues.

The rearrangement uses TRBV21-1 and TRBJ2-1; with no DNA, the TCRdb D assignment of TRBD1 cannot be verified. TRBV21-1 is a listed pseudogene. The CDR3 is 15 residues long. The CDR3: CASSYLKKGPGEQFF.

The chain employs TRBV29-1 and TRBJ2-3; absent DNA, TCRdb's TRBD1 call cannot be checked. From germline, CDR1 is SQVTM and CDR2 ANQGSEA. This CDR3 is 13 amino acids long. CDR3 protein: CSVAAGAADTQYF.

The J gene is TRBJ2-2, the V gene TRBV7-9. The CDR3 length is 12 residues. The germline V gene encodes CDR1 SEHNR and CDR2 FQNEAQ (reference sequence). CDR3 sequence reads: CASETNTGELFF.

CDR3 amino acids: CASRLVTTGTSGRQSYEQYF. The rearrangement joins TRBV12-2 to TRBJ2-7; TCRdb designates TRBD2, a call that cannot be tested without DNA. TRBV12-2 is a pseudogene segment. This CDR3 is built from 20 residues.

The chain is built from TRBV12-3 or TRBV12-4 and TRBJ2-2; TCRdb calls TRBD2, which cannot be checked without DNA. This CDR3 is 15 amino acids long. The CDR3 protein is CASSLSSERTGELFF.

J is TRBJ1-1 and V is TRBV18. This CDR3 is built from 16 residues. CDR1 KGHSH and CDR2 LQKENI come from the germline V gene. The CDR3 is CASSPSTTISDTEAFF.